Listed below are T cell receptor beta chains from one sample, sequenced in a study of regulatory T cells in long-lasting Graves disease. TCRdb independently ran MiXCR on the multiplex PCR reads; one entry per CDR3 protein. The repertoire has some 370,000 distinct CDR3 sequences, approximately 12% of them found once; the top ten carry around 18%. This same sample was also taken into another study, of T cells in Graves' hyperthyroidism and ophthalmopathy.

The starting material was peripheral blood mononuclear cells (PBMCs), obtained at new diagnosis, from a patient treated with antithyroid drugs. Source of these receptors: a woman aged 18 to 35 with Graves disease. The CDR3 runs from the conserved cysteine through the conserved F or W. A D gene is named only where the DNA matches it firmly. Clone size is given for some rows only: seen once, a few or many times, or a class if the clone is expanded.

abundance,j_gene,d_gene,v_gene,CDR3nt,CDR3aa
many,TRBJ1-2,.,TRBV6-5,TGTGCCAGCAGTTACTCGATTGGAGGGGATTATGGCTACACCTTC,CASSYSIGGDYGYTF
many,TRBJ1-1,.,TRBV29-1,TGCAGCGTTGAAGTCGCAAATATCGACACTGAAGCTTTCTTT,CSVEVANIDTEAFF
many,TRBJ1-2,TRBD1,TRBV11-3,TGTGCCAGCAGCTCGTCTACAACAGGGGGCCCTCCCGCCCTCACCTTC,CASSSSTTGGPPALTF
.,TRBJ2-6,.,TRBV30,TGTGCCTGGAGTGAGTCTCGCGTCCTGACTTTC,CAWSESRVLTF
.,TRBJ2-1,TRBD2,TRBV19,TGTGCCAGTAGTATCGCTAGCGGGGGGTCCGTATACAATGAGCAGTTCTTC,CASSIASGGSVYNEQFF
many,TRBJ2-1,.,TRBV12-3/TRBV12-4,TGCGCCAGCAGCCCCGACAGGAGCTCCTACAATGAGCAGTTCTTC,CASSPDRSSYNEQFF
many,TRBJ2-2,.,TRBV28,TGTGCCAGCAGTCCAGTTGTCGGGGAGCTGTTTTTT,CASSPVVGELFF
many,TRBJ1-1,.,TRBV20-1,TGCAGTGGGGGCTCGACCTCCGAAAGGACTTTCTTT,CSGGSTSERTFF
few,TRBJ2-5,.,TRBV14,TGTGCCAGCAGCCAAGATAGTATATTCGAGACCCAGTACTTC,CASSQDSIFETQYF
.,TRBJ2-5,.,TRBV25-1,TGTGCCAGCAGCTTAAAGAACCAAGAGACCCAGTACTTC,CASSLKNQETQYF
many,TRBJ1-2,TRBD1,TRBV24-1,TGTGCCACCAGGGGACAGACTTATGGCTACACCTTC,CATRGQTYGYTF
many,TRBJ1-1,.,TRBV28,TGTGCCAGCAGTTTGGTCAGGCAAGCTTTCTTT,CASSLVRQAFF
many,TRBJ2-3,TRBD2,TRBV11-3,TGTGCCAGCAGCATCGGGACTAGCGGGGGCACAGATACGCAGTATTTT,CASSIGTSGGTDTQYF
many,TRBJ2-7,TRBD2,TRBV3-1,TGTGCCAGCAGCCTAGCGGGGTATTCCTTCTACGAGCAGTACTTC,CASSLAGYSFYEQYF
few,TRBJ2-2,TRBD2,TRBV7-3,TGTGCCAGCAGCTTTTCGGGGGCTAGCGGGGGGTCACGCGGGGAGCTGTTTTTT,CASSFSGASGGSRGELFF
few,TRBJ2-2,TRBD2,TRBV5-1,TGCGCCAGCAGCTTGAAGCGGGGACGGCGCTACTTTGGGGAGCTGTTTTTT,CASSLKRGRRYFGELFF
.,TRBJ2-1,.,TRBV27,TGTGCCACTCGGCGGTTAAGCTCCTACAATGAGCAGTTCTTC,CATRRLSSYNEQFF
many,TRBJ1-6,.,TRBV28,TGTGCCAGCAAACCTAACGATTCACCCCTCCACTTT,CASKPNDSPLHF
.,TRBJ2-7,TRBD2,TRBV12-3/TRBV12-4,TGTGCCAGCAGCTCGGACACTAGCGGATACTACGAGCAGTACTTC,CASSSDTSGYYEQYF
few,TRBJ1-1,.,TRBV20-1,TGCAGTGCTAGAGACGGGACGGGTGCTTTCTTT,CSARDGTGAFF
many,TRBJ2-5,TRBD2,TRBV7-9,TGTGCCAGCAGCTTAGGGGCGGGGGAGCCCCTTTGGTCCCAAGAGACCCAGTACTTC,CASSLGAGEPLWSQETQYF
many,TRBJ2-5,.,TRBV10-1,TGCGCCAGCAGTGGAAGGGACCTAGAGACCCAGTACTTC,CASSGRDLETQYF
many,TRBJ2-1,.,TRBV2,TGTGCCAGCAGTGAGTGGCTATCCTGGGGGGACAGTGGCCATGAGCAGTTCTTC,CASSEWLSWGDSGHEQFF
.,TRBJ1-1,TRBD1,TRBV5-1,TGTGCCAGCAGCATGGACAGGGATAACACTGAAGCTTTCTTT,CASSMDRDNTEAFF
.,TRBJ1-2,TRBD1,TRBV27,TGTGCCAGCAGTTTATTGGGGACAGGTAAACTCTACGGCTACACCTTC,CASSLLGTGKLYGYTF
.,TRBJ1-1,TRBD1,TRBV20-1,TGCAGTGACGGGACAGGGGGCCCGAACACTGAAGCTTTCTTT,CSDGTGGPNTEAFF
.,TRBJ2-1,.,TRBV5-6,TGTGCCAGCAGCTTGGGCCCGCTTACGAGCTCCTACAATGAGCAGTTCTTC,CASSLGPLTSSYNEQFF
many,TRBJ2-1,TRBD2,TRBV2,TGTGCCAGCAGCGACGGAGCGGGAGAAGTGAATGAGCAGTTCTTC,CASSDGAGEVNEQFF
many,TRBJ1-1,.,TRBV10-3,TGTGCCATCACTGAGAGGGGGAACACTGAAGCTTTCTTT,CAITERGNTEAFF
.,TRBJ2-1,TRBD2,TRBV6-2/TRBV6-3,TGTGCCAGCAGACTTACTAGCGGGAGCAGGGGTGAGCAGTTCTTC,CASRLTSGSRGEQFF
many,TRBJ2-1,TRBD2,TRBV28,TGTGCCAGCAGTGCTAGCGGGAGGTCGAATGAGCAGTTCTTC,CASSASGRSNEQFF